Listed below are T cell receptor beta chains from one sample, sequenced in a study of T cell responses to AZD1222 COVID-19 vaccine. Produced via immunoSEQ multiplex PCR; TCRdb's table is partial and in-frame only. The repertoire consists of 75,000 to 100,000 clones, with approximately 90% occurring once and the leading ten covering roughly 3.1%. The specimen was peripheral blood, collected 28 days after the second AZD1222 dose. The receptors here all came from an adult who received the AZD1222 COVID-19 vaccine. Both conserved end residues are part of each CDR3. Fields, in order: V gene, J gene, D gene, clone size, CDR3 DNA, CDR3 protein. A D gene is named only where the DNA matches it firmly. Part of the rows lack a size; the others show once, few, many or a class for expanded clones.

TRBV21-1	TRBJ2-2	-	once	TGTGCCAGCCACAATACCGGGACCGACAACACCGGGGAGCTGTTTTTT	CASHNTGTDNTGELFF
TRBV6-5	TRBJ1-4	-	-	TGTGCCAGCAGTTACGGGTCCCGTAGTGAAAAACTGTTTTTT	CASSYGSRSEKLFF
TRBV4-1	TRBJ1-1	-	-	TGCGCCAGCAGCCAAGGGGTAAGGGGGTTGAACACTGAAGCTTTCTTT	CASSQGVRGLNTEAFF
TRBV28	TRBJ2-3	-	-	TGTGCCAGCAGTTTCTCGACTAGGCAAGATACGCAGTATTTT	CASSFSTRQDTQYF
TRBV27	TRBJ2-1	-	-	TGTGCCAGCACAGGACAGAATAAGTACAATGAGCAGTTCTTC	CASTGQNKYNEQFF
TRBV19	TRBJ1-1	-	-	TGTGCCAGTAGTAATGAGGTGGGCACTGAAGCTTTCTTT	CASSNEVGTEAFF
TRBV12-5	TRBJ1-5	TRBD1	-	TGTGCTAGTGGTTTGGTATTTTCGAGGACAGGTAGCGATCAGCCCCAGCATTTT	CASGLVFSRTGSDQPQHF
TRBV18	TRBJ2-6	-	-	TGTGCCAGCTCACCACGCGAGGCTTACAGCTCTGGGGCCAACGTCCTGACTTTC	CASSPREAYSSGANVLTF
TRBV6-2/TRBV6-3	TRBJ2-7	-	-	TGTGCCAGCAGTTACTCGTGGGGGGCCCAGAGAGTGCAGTACTTC	CASSYSWGAQRVQYF
TRBV12-5	TRBJ1-2	TRBD1	once	TGTGCTAGTGGTTTAGACAGGGAAAGCTATGGCTACACCTTC	CASGLDRESYGYTF
TRBV5-1	TRBJ1-4	-	-	TGCGCCAGCAGCCGCGGGATCGCAACTAATGAAAAACTGTTTTTT	CASSRGIATNEKLFF
TRBV10-2	TRBJ1-1	-	-	TGCGCCAGCAGTGATCTTAACACTGAAGCTTTCTTT	CASSDLNTEAFF
TRBV9	TRBJ2-2	-	once	TGTGCCAGCAGCGTTGGGAGGACCTTCGGGGAGCTGTTTTTT	CASSVGRTFGELFF
TRBV4-3	TRBJ2-1	TRBD2	-	TGCGCCAGCAGCCAAGATCTGGCTAGCGGCAATGAGCAGTTCTTC	CASSQDLASGNEQFF
TRBV6-5	TRBJ1-2	TRBD1	once	TGTGCCAGCAGTTATGGACAGGGCAGGGACTATGGCTACACCTTC	CASSYGQGRDYGYTF
TRBV10-1	TRBJ1-1	-	-	TGCGCCAGCAGTGAGTCCCCCGGGGCTGACTCCACTGAAGCTTTCTTT	CASSESPGADSTEAFF
TRBV19	TRBJ2-1	-	-	TGTGCCAGTAGTATGGAGGGCAGGGACTTTGATGAGCAGTTCTTC	CASSMEGRDFDEQFF
TRBV11-2	TRBJ1-2	-	-	TGTGCCAGCAGCTTTGGGAGCCTCTATGGCTACACCTTC	CASSFGSLYGYTF
TRBV21-1	TRBJ2-2	-	-	TGTGCCAGCAGCAAATGCCCCTTGGACAAGCCCACCGGGGAGCTGTTTTTT	CASSKCPLDKPTGELFF
TRBV18	TRBJ1-2	TRBD1	-	TGTGCCAGCTCACAACCCGGGACAGAGGGCTATGGCTACACCTTC	CASSQPGTEGYGYTF
TRBV5-1	TRBJ2-1	TRBD2	few	TGCGCCAGCAGCAGGACTAGCGGGGGGGACAATGAGCAGTTCTTC	CASSRTSGGDNEQFF
TRBV6-6	TRBJ2-1	-	-	TGTTCCTACGGGTTTAATGAGCAGTTCTTC	CSYGFNEQFF
TRBV6-6	TRBJ2-4	-	-	TGTGCCAGCAGTTACTCGCGTGATAGTGGAAACATTCAGTACTTC	CASSYSRDSGNIQYF
TRBV7-9	TRBJ1-4	TRBD1	-	TGTGCCAGCAGCTTCATCGGGTCTCGGGGACAGAGTAATGAAAAACTGTTTTTT	CASSFIGSRGQSNEKLFF
TRBV6-5	TRBJ1-4	-	-	TGTGCCAGCAGAAGCGGACAGTCAGGAAAACTGTTTTTT	CASRSGQSGKLFF
TRBV18	TRBJ1-2	-	once	TGTGCCAGCTCACCCAGATCGTCCGGCTACACCTTC	CASSPRSSGYTF
TRBV2	TRBJ1-4	TRBD1	-	TGTGCCAGCACCTCCGAGGGGGCCACTAATGAAAAACTGTTTTTT	CASTSEGATNEKLFF
TRBV29-1	TRBJ1-2	TRBD1	once	TGCAGCGGACGGGGACAGGGGGACTATGGCTACACCTTC	CSGRGQGDYGYTF
TRBV6-1	TRBJ2-2	-	-	TGTGCCAGCAGTGAGCCCACTCACACGAACACCGGGGAGCTGTTTTTT	CASSEPTHTNTGELFF
TRBV5-4	TRBJ2-5	-	-	TGTGCCAGCAGCACGTTGTCGGGGGAACGCGAGACCCAGTACTTC	CASSTLSGERETQYF
TRBV6-5	TRBJ2-7	TRBD1	once	TGTGCCAGCAGTTACTCGGCACCGACAGGGGGCTACGAGCAGTACTTC	CASSYSAPTGGYEQYF
TRBV7-3	TRBJ2-5	-	-	TGTGCCAGCAGCTTAGCAGGGCAGGGAGAGACCCAGTACTTC	CASSLAGQGETQYF
TRBV5-1	TRBJ1-3	-	-	TGCGCCAGCAGCGTACAGGCCATCTCTGGAAACACCATATATTTT	CASSVQAISGNTIYF
TRBV4-3	TRBJ2-5	-	-	TGCGCCAGCAGCCAAGGGTGGGGGCCACAAGAGACCCAGTACTTC	CASSQGWGPQETQYF